The source of this T cell receptor (beta chain) is a study of T cell clonality in common variable immunodeficiency. The CDR3 extends over 18 amino acids. CDR1 MNHGY and CDR2 SAAAGT come from the germline V gene. This clone has only a few counts. Its specificity is not known. The CDR3 end is not reached by the read, which stops 3 residues before it; the germline J gene fills it in. Generated by immunoSEQ multiplex PCR, the TCRdb table keeps only in-frame clones and is missing some. The sample contains 21,000 or so clones, none occurring once; around 2.4% lies in the top ten. Whole-study findings and limits: Fewer deletions and N-nucleotide insertions were reportedly seen in common variable immunodeficiency TCR beta sequences. TCRbeta clonality was increased in CVID versus healthy controls.

The receptor was isolated from a human donor with common variable immunodeficiency. The chain employs TRBV6-8 and TRBJ2-4, with 13 bases fitting TRBD2. The material sequenced was peripheral blood mononuclear cells. The CDR3 bases that were read are TGTGCCAGCAGTTACGAGGTTACCGGGACTAGCGGGATGGGGCCT. Encoded protein: CASSYEVTGTSGMGP. The whole CDR3 sequence reads CASSYEVTGTSGMGPQYF.